The 9 T cell receptor beta chains below come from one sample, sequenced in a study of technical replicates of blood from four donors. Generated by immunoSEQ multiplex PCR, the TCRdb table keeps only in-frame clones and is missing some. Of over 85,000 clones listed, roughly 94% are singletons. The sample consisted of T cells isolated from PBMCs. These receptor sequences come from a human donor in good health.

V gene TRBV11-3 combines with J gene TRBJ2-1, with TRBD2 matching over 9 bases. J lost 4 bases, V lost 0 bases, and 7 bases had no gene match. This CDR3 is built from 17 residues. Germline values: CDR1 SGHNT, CDR2 YENEEA. The CDR3 loop reads CASSLDNLAGLYNEQFF. In nucleotides, the CDR3 is TGTGCCAGCAGCTTAGATAACCTAGCGGGACTTTACAATGAGCAGTTCTTC.

The chain joins TRBV2 to TRBJ1-2, with 8 bases fitting TRBD1. From germline, CDR1 is SNHLY and CDR2 FYNNEI. Trimming removed 1 base from V and 6 bases from J; junction bases left unmatched: 7. The CDR3 length is 15 residues. CDR3 nucleotide sequence: TGTGCCAGCAGTGAAGGTGCATACAGGGGGAATGGCTACACCTTC. This codes for CASSEGAYRGNGYTF.

The chain uses TRBV10-3 and TRBJ2-2, with a weak D call TRBD2 (5 bases). CDR1 is ENHRY and CDR2 is SYGVKD in the germline V gene. Trimming removed 7 bases from V and 4 bases from J, with 16 bases in between. CDR3 length equals 15 residues. The CDR3 DNA is TGTGCCATCAAATCGCCGGGGAGAGGCACCGGGGAGCTGTTTTTT. Protein: CAIKSPGRGTGELFF.

V usage is TRBV4-2 and J usage is TRBJ2-7; TRBD2 is a possible D gene (6 bases). The V and J ends lost 5 bases and 1 base respectively, with 9 bases between them. The germline gives CDR1 LGHNA, CDR2 YNFKEQ. The CDR3 totals 13 residues. The CDR3: CASSGGTSYEQYF. DNA of the CDR3: TGTGCCAGCAGCGGGGGGACTTCCTACGAGCAGTACTTC.

There are a few counts of this clone. The chain has TRBV5-5 and TRBJ2-5, with D tentatively TRBD2 (6 bases). Germline V gives CDR1 SGHKS, CDR2 YYEKEE (reference sequence). The CDR3 spans 15 residues. With 0 bases removed from V and 2 bases from J, the gap between germline ends came to 11 bases. The CDR3: CASSLAGLDQETQYF. The CDR3 DNA sequence: TGTGCCAGCAGCTTGGCGGGACTTGATCAAGAGACCCAGTACTTC. Full variable domain (missing parts from reference TRBV5-5 and TRBJ2-5): DAGVTQSPTHLIKTRGQQVTLRCSPISGHKSVSWYQQVLGQGPQFIFQYYEKEERGRGNFPDRFSARQFPNYSSELNVNALLLGDSALYLCASSLAGLDQETQYFGPGTRLLVL.

The rearrangement joins TRBV5-4 to TRBJ1-2; no clear D. Germline V gives CDR1 SGHNT, CDR2 YYREEE (reference sequence). The CDR3 sequence is 16 residues long. V dropped 0 bases and J dropped 5 bases, with 17 bases sitting between them. This chain's CDR3 is CASSLDGRRELYGYTF. For the CDR3, the DNA is TGTGCCAGCAGCTTGGACGGGAGGAGGGAACTATATGGCTACACCTTC.

The rearrangement joins TRBV4-1 to TRBJ2-5; TRBD2 matches at 11 bases. J gave up 2 bases and V 4 bases, and 3 bases lay outside the gene matches. The CDR3 sequence is 15 residues long. Germline CDR1 and CDR2: MGHRA and YSYEKL. CDR3 coding DNA: TGCGCCAGCAGCCGTAGCGGGAGGGATCAAGAGACCCAGTACTTC. Residues: CASSRSGRDQETQYF.

The chain joins TRBV6-6 to TRBJ1-4; possible D gene TRBD1, 6 bases. CDR1 is MNHNY, CDR2 SVGAGI, per germline (reference sequence). Trimming removed 8 bases at V and 8 bases at J, with 15 bases between. The CDR3 has 13 residues. The CDR3 spells CASGGGLEEKLFF. The CDR3, as DNA: TGTGCCAGCGGTGGGGGCTTGGAGGAAAAACTGTTTTTT.

This clone appeared once. The V and J genes are TRBV9 and TRBJ2-6; TRBD2 matches 7 bases. This CDR3 has 17 residues. V was clipped by 0 bases and J by 4 bases; unmatched bases: 7. CDR1 is SGDLS and CDR2 is YYNGEE in the germline V gene. The chain's CDR3 is CASSVGGSASGANVLTF. The CDR3 DNA follows: TGTGCCAGCAGCGTAGGCGGGAGTGCCTCCGGGGCCAACGTCCTGACTTTC.